One and the same sample provided the 14 T cell receptor beta chains below, sequenced in a study of regulatory T cells in long-lasting Graves disease. According to the study, TCR beta libraries were built with iRepertoire HTBI primers and CDR3-region Arm-PCR. MiXCR was run by TCRdb on the multiplex PCR reads, yielding one entry per CDR3 protein. The sample consists of roughly 380,000 distinct CDR3 sequences, 16% of them appearing once. The time point here: newly diagnosed GD, antithyroid drugs for less than 3 months. Extracted PBMC RNA gave rise to the TCR library. This same sample was also part of a study on T cells in Graves' hyperthyroidism and ophthalmopathy.

The sequencing used peripheral blood mononuclear cells (PBMCs), collected at new diagnosis, from a patient treated with antithyroid drugs. The source of these receptors is a middle-aged man with Graves disease.

This clonotype was recorded many times. The CDR3 bases are TGCGCCAGCAGCTTGTGGGGCTCCTACGAGCAGTACTTC. Translation gives CASSLWGSYEQYF. The rearrangement joins TRBV5-1 to TRBJ2-7; D call uncertain. The CDR3 is 13 amino acids. Trimming took off 1 base at V and 0 bases at J, with 5 bases between the two ends. Germline CDR1 is SGHRS and CDR2 is YFSETQ.

In this sample, this clonotype turned up a few times. V gene TRBV19 combines with J gene TRBJ1-5; tentative D call: TRBD1 (6 bases). Germline assignment: CDR1 LNHDA and CDR2 SQIVND (reference sequence). The V gene lost 7 bases and the J gene lost 0 bases, with 16 bases spanning the gap. The CDR3 has 16 residues. CDR3 in DNA: TGTGCCAGTATGGGACATCGCAGCTATAGCAATCAGCCCCAGCATTTT. Protein product: CASMGHRSYSNQPQHF.

This chain links TRBV20-1 with TRBJ1-2; perhaps TRBD1 as D (5 bases). Per germline, CDR1 DFQATT and CDR2 SNEGSKA (reference sequence). The CDR3 is 14 amino acids. Deletions cut 3 bases from V and 8 bases from J, with 19 bases between. The chain's CDR3 is CSARPPGGGEGYTF. As DNA, the CDR3 is TGCAGTGCTAGGCCTCCGGGGGGAGGGGAGGGCTACACCTTC.

The rearrangement uses TRBV19 and TRBJ1-1; 8 bases fit TRBD1. The CDR3 contains 15 residues. The ends lost 3 bases at V and 5 bases at J; junction bases unmatched: 8. Germline CDR1 reads LNHDA; CDR2 reads SQIVND (reference sequence). DNA of the CDR3: TGTGCCAGTAGTATGGGGCAGGGGGCCCAGACTGAAGCTTTCTTT. As protein: CASSMGQGAQTEAFF.

As regards this clonotype: Possible read error: a much larger clone is one base away. The chain employs TRBV29-1 and TRBJ1-3; no clear D gene. The germline gives CDR1 SQVTM, CDR2 ANQGSEA. The CDR3 loop spans 11 amino acids. CDR3 sequence: CNVGSGNTIYF. CDR3 bases: TGCAACGTTGGGTCCGGAAACACCATATATTTT.

J is TRBJ2-1 and V is TRBV6-1, with 9 bases that match TRBD2. The CDR3 loop spans 13 amino acids. V was clipped by 4 bases and J by 10 bases; unmatched bases: 5. Germline loops: CDR1 MNHNS, CDR2 SASEGT. The CDR3 sequence: CASSVAGGQEQFF. The CDR3, as DNA: TGTGCCAGCAGTGTGGCGGGGGGGCAGGAGCAGTTCTTC.

This clonotype appeared many times. This chain connects TRBV28 to TRBJ1-5, with D hard to call. Germline V gene sequence: CDR1 MDHEN, CDR2 SYDVKM. Deletions cut 2 bases from V and 7 bases from J, with 6 bases between. The CDR3 consists of 12 residues. CDR3 residues: CASSLRLQPQHF. For the CDR3, the DNA is TGTGCCAGCAGTTTAAGACTCCAGCCCCAGCATTTT.

This clonotype has at least ten counts. The chain has TRBV6-5 and TRBJ2-7, with no clear D. This CDR3 spans 16 amino acids. Germline-derived CDR1 and CDR2 are MNHEY and SVGAGI. V was cut by 0 bases and J by 0 bases, with 12 bases left in between. The CDR3 DNA is TGTGCCAGCAGTTACTCGCCCCTCCTTTACTCCTACGAGCAGTACTTC. Its translation is CASSYSPLLYSYEQYF.

In the case of this clonotype: A read error is possible here, since a much larger clone lies one base away. This chain joins TRBV20-1 and TRBJ2-7; 10 bases agree with TRBD1. This CDR3 is built from 15 residues. J was trimmed by 2 bases and V by 1 base; bases with no gene match: 5. The V gene's germline CDR1 is DFQATT and CDR2 SNEGSKA (reference sequence). The CDR3 loop reads CSARVRGTGAYEQYF. The CDR3 DNA sequence: TGCAGTGCTAGAGTCAGAGGGACAGGGGCCTACGAGCAGTACTTC.

This clonotype appeared many times. This chain joins TRBV12-3 or TRBV12-4 and TRBJ2-2; D perhaps matches TRBD2 (5 bases). The CDR3 totals 13 residues. In DNA, the CDR3 is TGTGTCATAGCGCTTGGGAACACCGGGGAGCTGTTTTTT. As protein: CVIALGNTGELFF.

This clonotype was counted ten times or more. The chain has TRBV7-2 and TRBJ2-2, with 8 bases lining up with TRBD1. The CDR3 totals 14 residues. Germline CDR1 reads SGHTA; CDR2 reads FQGNSA. After removal of 5 bases from V and 9 bases from J, the junction contained 8 bases not matched to a gene. This CDR3 reads CASSLRTGRRELFF. For the CDR3, the DNA is TGTGCCAGCAGCCTAAGGACAGGGCGGAGGGAGCTGTTTTTT.

This clonotype was seen ten or more times. Sequence at one end of the junction differs from germline and may be a read error. The rearrangement links TRBV6-1 to TRBJ1-2, with D maybe TRBD1 (5 bases). Looked up from germline, CDR1 is MNHNS and CDR2 is SASEGT. The CDR3 length is 12 residues. CDR3 DNA: TGTGCCAGCTCATTCCCCTCGGGACGGGAGTACTTC. Its translation is CASSFPSGREYF.

This clonotype was counted at least ten times. The chain couples TRBV2 to TRBJ1-3; D is perhaps TRBD1 (6 bases). Germline CDR1 is SNHLY and CDR2 is FYNNEI. The CDR3 consists of 17 residues. The V end was cut by 4 bases, the J end by 2 bases, with 18 bases between. For the CDR3, the DNA is TGTGCCAGCAGTGGCCCTAGGGGGGGCAGTGCTGGAAACACCATATATTTT. Protein product: CASSGPRGGSAGNTIYF.

V gene TRBV3-1 combines with J gene TRBJ2-3, with a tentative D call TRBD1 (6 bases). The germline V gene encodes CDR1 LGHDT and CDR2 YNNKEL (reference sequence). This CDR3 is 12 amino acids long. The germline V and J ends were trimmed by 4 bases and 13 bases, with 15 bases remaining between them. The CDR3 loop reads CASSRPGQVEYF. The CDR3 DNA reads TGTGCCAGCAGCCGTCCGGGACAAGTTGAGTATTTT.